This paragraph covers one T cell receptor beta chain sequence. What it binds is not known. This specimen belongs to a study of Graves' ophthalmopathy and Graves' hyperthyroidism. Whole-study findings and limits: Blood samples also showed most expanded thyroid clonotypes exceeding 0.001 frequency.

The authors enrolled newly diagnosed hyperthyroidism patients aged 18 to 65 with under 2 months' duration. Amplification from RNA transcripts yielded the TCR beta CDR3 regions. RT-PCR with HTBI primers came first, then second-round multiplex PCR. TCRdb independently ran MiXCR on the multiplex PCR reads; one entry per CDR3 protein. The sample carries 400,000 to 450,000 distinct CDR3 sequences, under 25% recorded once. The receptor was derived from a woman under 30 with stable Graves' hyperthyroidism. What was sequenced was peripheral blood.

DNA of the CDR3: TGTGCCAGCAGCTTAGCCGGCGGGGGGGCCCAGCACCAGTACTTC. Translation: CASSLAGGGAQHQYF. The V call is TRBV7-2, the J call TRBJ2-5, with 9 bases matching TRBD2. CDR3 length: 15 amino acids. From germline, CDR1 is SGHTA and CDR2 FQGNSA. Germline trimming cut 0 bases from V and 10 bases from J; bases unmatched to any gene: 9.